A selection of T cell receptor beta chains follows, all from one sample in a study of T cell repertoires in cytomegalovirus infection. Their antigens remain unidentified. TCRdb re-derived calls from the reads in MiXCR, one entry per CDR3 protein. The data show about 920,000 distinct CDR3 sequences, about 33% seen once. This specimen was cultured CD8+ T cells from PBMCs, taken from culture after CMV antigen stimulation. The source is a human donor in good health (CMV status not recorded). Some clones in this sample may be carry-over from other donors' samples. CDR3s include the opening cysteine and the closing phenylalanine or tryptophan.

CASRAAGGPYNEQFF,TRBV2,TRBJ2-1,15
CASSPFTAASGVPYNEQFF,TRBV6-6,TRBJ2-1,19
CASSFGTPYSNQPQHF,TRBV12-3/TRBV12-4,TRBJ1-5,16
CASSPSGLAGPQGETQYF,TRBV14,TRBJ2-5,18
CASSLNLVRWQETQYF,TRBV11-1,TRBJ2-5,16
CSAWGGEGTEAFF,TRBV29-1,TRBJ1-1,13
CASSYARSTYYEQYF,TRBV6-5,TRBJ2-7,15
CASSPLAGGELFF,TRBV4-1,TRBJ2-2,13
CEKTVRGNQPQHF,TRBV6-5,TRBJ1-5,13
CASSLHRTEAFF,TRBV5-5,TRBJ1-1,12
CASSSTGPHNEKLFF,TRBV7-9,TRBJ1-4,15
CASSFAPGSNEQFF,TRBV7-6,TRBJ2-1,14
CASSEAHGSEKLFF,TRBV6-1,TRBJ1-4,14
CASSDGGENFYEQYF,TRBV2,TRBJ2-7,15
CASSLDPWGGPYNEQFF,TRBV11-3,TRBJ2-1,17
CASSTSGGHTDTQYF,TRBV12-3/TRBV12-4,TRBJ2-3,15
CASSFSLNGELFF,TRBV12-3/TRBV12-4,TRBJ2-2,13
CASSLITTGYDDTEAFF,TRBV9,TRBJ1-1,17
CASSLDRAPGANVLTF,TRBV7-7,TRBJ2-6,16
CASSRSSVDTEAFF,TRBV4-3,TRBJ1-1,14
CASSGAGELFF,TRBV12-3/TRBV12-4,TRBJ2-2,11
CASSLRTGKMDEQFF,TRBV4-1,TRBJ2-1,15
CASSLGTQGNTEAFF,TRBV12-3/TRBV12-4,TRBJ1-1,15
CASSFGLRVFF,TRBV12-3/TRBV12-4,TRBJ1-4,11